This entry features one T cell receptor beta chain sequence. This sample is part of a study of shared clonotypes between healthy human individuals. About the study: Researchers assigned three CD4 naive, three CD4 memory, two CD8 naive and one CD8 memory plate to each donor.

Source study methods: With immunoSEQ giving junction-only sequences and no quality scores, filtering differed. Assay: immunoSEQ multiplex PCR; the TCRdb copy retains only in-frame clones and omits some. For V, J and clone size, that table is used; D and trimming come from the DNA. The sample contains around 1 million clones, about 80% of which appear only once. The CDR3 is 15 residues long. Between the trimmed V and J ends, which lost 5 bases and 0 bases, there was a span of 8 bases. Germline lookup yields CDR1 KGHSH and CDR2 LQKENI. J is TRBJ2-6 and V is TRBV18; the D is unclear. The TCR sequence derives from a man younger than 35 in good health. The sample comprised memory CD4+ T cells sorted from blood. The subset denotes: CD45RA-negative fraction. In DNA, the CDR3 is TGTGCCAGCTCAGAGCTTCCCTCTGGGGCCAACGTCCTGACTTTC. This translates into CASSELPSGANVLTF.